One T cell receptor beta chain is described in this entry. The antigen remains undetermined. MiXCR was run by TCRdb on the RACE reads, yielding one entry per CDR3 protein. The sample yields 70,000 to 75,000 distinct CDR3 sequences, around 30% seen once. The data stem from a study of human T cells and chemical hapten exposure. Broader study findings: The study found that PT1 expanded TCR counts correlated positively with patch test score. The study found that DPC sensitization did not change TCRs above 1 in 1000 frequency.

Indicated time point: patch test 1, 2 weeks after DPC sensitization. The sample's treatment: therapeutic diphenylcyclopropenone sensitization with weekly scalp DPC. V was clipped by 0 bases and J by 2 bases, with 10 bases between them. Germline lookup yields CDR1 MNHNY and CDR2 SVGAGI (reference sequence). The CDR3 sequence is 16 residues long. The receptor's source is a man aged 40-49 years with alopecia areata. Some clones in this sample may be carry-over from other donors' samples. The starting material was whole blood, obtained in connection with sensitization to the hapten diphenylcyclopropenone (DPC). The chain has TRBV6-6 and TRBJ2-2, with D perhaps matching TRBD2 (6 bases). The CDR3 DNA sequence: TGTGCCAGCAGTTACTCGCGGAGGGTAAACACCGGGGAGCTGTTTTTT. Amino acid sequence: CASSYSRRVNTGELFF.